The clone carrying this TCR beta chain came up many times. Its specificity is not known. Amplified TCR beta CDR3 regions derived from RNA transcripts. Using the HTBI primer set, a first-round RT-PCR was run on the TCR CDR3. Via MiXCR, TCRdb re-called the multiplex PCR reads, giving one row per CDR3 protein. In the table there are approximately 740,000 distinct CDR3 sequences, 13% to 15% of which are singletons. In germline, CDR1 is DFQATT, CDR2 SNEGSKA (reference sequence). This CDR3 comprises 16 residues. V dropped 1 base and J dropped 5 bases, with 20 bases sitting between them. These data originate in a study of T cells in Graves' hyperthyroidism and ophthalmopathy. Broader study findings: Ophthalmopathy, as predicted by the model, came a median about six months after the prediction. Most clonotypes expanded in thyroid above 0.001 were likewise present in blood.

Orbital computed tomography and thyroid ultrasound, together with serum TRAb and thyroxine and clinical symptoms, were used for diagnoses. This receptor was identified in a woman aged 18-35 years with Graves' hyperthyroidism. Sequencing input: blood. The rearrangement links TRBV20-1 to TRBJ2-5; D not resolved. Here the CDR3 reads CSARARWASLRETQYF. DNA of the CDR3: TGCAGTGCTAGAGCCCGCTGGGCGTCACTCAGGGAGACCCAGTACTTC.